Following are 3 T cell receptor beta chains from one sample sequenced in a study of blood T cell repertoires in COVID-19. Assay: immunoSEQ multiplex PCR; the TCRdb copy retains only in-frame clones and omits some. The sample lists approximately 210,000 clones, 82% seen once, with about an eighth in the top ten. The specimen was peripheral blood. The receptors derive from a woman aged 40-49 years with acute or convalescent COVID-19.

The gene calls are TRBV2 and TRBJ1-2; 10 bases line up with TRBD1. The J segment lost 0 bases and the V segment lost 8 bases, leaving 6 bases of the junction unmatched. Germline loops: CDR1 SNHLY, CDR2 FYNNEI. This CDR3 region has 15 residues. The CDR3 loop reads CASSGQGPSNYGYTF. In DNA form, the CDR3 reads TGTGCCAGCTCGGGACAGGGGCCTTCTAACTATGGCTACACCTTC. The full variable domain, in which reference TRBV2 and TRBJ1-2 provide the parts outside the CDR3, is EPEVTQTPSHQVTQMGQEVILRCVPISNHLYFYWYRQILGQKVEFLVSFYNNEISEKSEIFDDQFSVERPDGSNFTLKIRSTKLEDSAMYFCASSGQGPSNYGYTFGSGTRLTVV.

This clone has just one count. The chain is built from TRBV3-1 (or the pseudogene TRBV3-2) and TRBJ1-2; no firm D call. Looked up from germline, CDR1 is LGHDT and CDR2 is YNNKEL (reference sequence). CDR3 length equals 14 residues. Trimming cost V 1 base and J 4 bases, with 10 bases left between them. The CDR3 DNA reads as TGTGCCAGCAGCCAAGGAGAGGGATCCTATGGCTACACCTTC. Encoded protein: CASSQGEGSYGYTF.

The chain uses TRBV2 and TRBJ1-5, with 10 positions matching TRBD1. This CDR3 comprises 15 residues. Germline-derived CDR1 and CDR2 are SNHLY and FYNNEI. The J segment lost 5 bases and the V segment lost 7 bases, leaving 8 bases of the junction unmatched. Here the CDR3 DNA reads TGTGCCAGCAACTTTGACAGGGGGCGCGATCAGCCCCAGCATTTT. Translating gives CASNFDRGRDQPQHF.